This T cell receptor (beta chain) was sequenced in a study of post-analysis software for immune sequencing data. Study-wide background: Both relapsing-remitting and secondary progressive multiple sclerosis featured among the disease courses, as did progressive-relapsing multiple sclerosis.

TCR beta libraries were prepared from cDNA with unique molecular identifiers. Researchers reported some 500,000 cDNA molecules coming from roughly 1 to 10 million T cells. TCRdb reprocessed the PCR reads via MiXCR and lists one record per CDR3 protein. The repertoire holds hundreds of thousands of distinct CDR3 sequences, approximately 53% seen once, with around 4.5% in the top ten. Study results and limitations: The authors found that F measure strongly co-clustered same-batch samples. Five or six TRBV segments, TRBV5-6, TRBV5-1 and TRBV20-1 among them, were found more frequent in patients than controls. Normalized Chao1 diversity was significantly lower in multiple sclerosis patients than in controls.

There are 13 residues in the CDR3. Germline lookup yields CDR1 DFQATT and CDR2 SNEGSKA (reference sequence). The V end lost 6 bases, the J end lost 5 bases, and 16 bases lay between the germline ends. A word on this clonotype: Its antigen is undetermined.

The chain joins TRBV20-1 to TRBJ2-5, with TRBD1 as a possible D gene (6 bases). The sequence derives from a girl between 10 and 17 years old with multiple sclerosis. Sequencing was performed on blood. The CDR3 coding sequence is TGCAGTGCACCCGGACAGCCCCGGGAGACCCAGTACTTC. This sequence encodes CSAPGQPRETQYF.